A selection of T cell receptor beta chains follows, all from one sample in a study of T-cell memory formation after mild COVID-19. TCRdb analysed the 5' RACE reads with MiXCR anew, one entry per CDR3 protein. The sample shows roughly 500,000 distinct CDR3 sequences, around 21% of them seen only once. The source material was PBMCs or a T cell subset sorted from them (not recorded which). The origin of the receptors is an adult woman who had mild COVID-19 (a few samples of this study predate the infection). Cell type and time point are not known. Both conserved end residues are part of each CDR3.

>TRBV7-2
CASSDRSNQPQHF
>TRBV12-3/TRBV12-4
CASHREGTEAFF
>TRBV12-3/TRBV12-4
CASSPGTSGRDEQFF
>TRBV23-1
CASSQSPEPNRTAGSYEQYF
>TRBV19
CASSVPGSFSGTDTQYF
>TRBV14
CASSQGGLLNIQYF
>TRBV2
CASSEWVQETQYF
>TRBV20-1
CSAPGWGAFDEQYF
>TRBV6-5
CASSYSGRTRGTSLNTGELFF
>TRBV4-2
CASSQDYGYEQFF
>TRBV7-9
CASSSPGQINSPLHF
>TRBV7-2
CASSLGLAYTGELFF
>TRBV27
CASSLGLGYGEQFF
>TRBV24-1
CATSDYRGIKQYF
>TRBV5-6
CASSRRTGLGEQFF